Listed below are T cell receptor beta chains from one sample, sequenced in a study of cytomegalovirus exposure and HLA in healthy donors. Data came from immunoSEQ multiplex PCR; TCRdb stores just in-frame clones and leaves some out. In the table there are some 100,000 clones, about 88% of which are singletons. Material for sequencing was PBMCs. These receptors all stem from a man aged 18-30 years in good health and CMV-seropositive. CDR3s include the opening cysteine and the closing phenylalanine or tryptophan. D genes are given only for firm matches. Clone size is not always given. Where it is, it says once, few, many or a class for expanded clones.

16	NA	TRBJ2-3	TRBV7-9	once	TGTGCCAGCAGCTTAAGGCGCAGGGGGGACACAGATACGCAGTATTTT	CASSLRRRGDTDTQYF
14	TRBD1	TRBJ1-2	TRBV6-6	NA	TGTGCCAGCAGTTATCCGGGACAGCCCTATGGCTACACCTTC	CASSYPGQPYGYTF
21	TRBD1	TRBJ1-2	TRBV2	NA	TGTGCCAGCAGTGACCCGAGGGCTTCATTCTTCGGACAGGGGTCTTACTATGGCTACACCTTC	CASSDPRASFFGQGSYYGYTF
12	NA	TRBJ1-2	TRBV2	few	TGTGCCAGCAGTGATGCGGGGAGAGGCTACACCTTC	CASSDAGRGYTF
15	NA	TRBJ1-6	TRBV6-6	few	TGTGCCAGCAGTCCAACCGGACAGTCGAATTCACCCCTCCACTTT	CASSPTGQSNSPLHF
17	TRBD1	TRBJ2-5	TRBV5-1	NA	TGCGCCAGCAGCTTCATTGGGACCGGACAGGGGCAAGAGACCCAGTACTTC	CASSFIGTGQGQETQYF
14	NA	TRBJ2-4	TRBV2	NA	TGTGCCAGCAGACTGGAGCTAGCCAAAAACATTCAGTACTTC	CASRLELAKNIQYF
13	NA	TRBJ1-1	TRBV7-9	NA	TGTGCCAGCAGCTTAGGGAGGGGTAATGAAGCTTTCTTT	CASSLGRGNEAFF
15	TRBD2	TRBJ2-1	TRBV19	once	TGTGCCAGCCGAGGGGGGACTAGAGGGGACAATGAGCAGTTCTTC	CASRGGTRGDNEQFF
12	TRBD1	TRBJ2-7	TRBV2	NA	TGTGCCAGCAGTAGCCGGACAGGGCGTAAGTACTTC	CASSSRTGRKYF
15	NA	TRBJ1-6	TRBV10-3	NA	TGTGCCATCAGTGAGTCGCGGGGGCCGAGTTCACCCCTCCACTTT	CAISESRGPSSPLHF
14	TRBD1	TRBJ1-1	TRBV7-2	NA	TGTGCCAGCAGCTTAACAGGGGTTTACACTGAAGCTTTCTTT	CASSLTGVYTEAFF
13	TRBD1	TRBJ1-2	TRBV29-1	NA	TGCAGCGTGGGAGACAGGGGGTTATATGGCTACACCTTC	CSVGDRGLYGYTF
14	TRBD2	TRBJ2-1	TRBV7-9	NA	TGTGCCAGCAGCGGGCCTAGCGGGGGGAATGAGCAGTTCTTC	CASSGPSGGNEQFF
15	NA	TRBJ1-5	TRBV6-1	NA	TGTGCCAGCAGTCCCCGGTCAGGGGGCAATCAGCCCCAGCATTTT	CASSPRSGGNQPQHF
15	NA	TRBJ1-3	TRBV2	NA	TGTGCCAGCAGTGTTTTCGGGGGATCTGGAAACACCATATATTTT	CASSVFGGSGNTIYF
11	NA	TRBJ1-1	TRBV20-1	NA	TGCAGTGCTAGAGATCGGGCTGAAGCTTTCTTT	CSARDRAEAFF
13	NA	TRBJ2-7	TRBV25-1	NA	TGTGCCAGCAGTGAAGGCAGGAGGGCGGAGCAGTACTTC	CASSEGRRAEQYF
13	NA	TRBJ1-2	TRBV5-1	NA	TGCGCCAGCAGCTTGGACCCTTTGAGAGGCTACACCTTC	CASSLDPLRGYTF
14	TRBD1	TRBJ2-7	TRBV5-5	NA	TGTGCCAGCAGCTTGGGTTCAGGGGGCTACGAGCAGTACTTC	CASSLGSGGYEQYF
15	NA	TRBJ1-2	TRBV21-1	NA	TGTGCCAGCAGCAATCAGACAGGGGTCCACTATGGCTACACCTTC	CASSNQTGVHYGYTF
17	TRBD1	TRBJ2-1	TRBV19	NA	TGTGCCAGTAGTAAACGATCGACAGGGGGCATCTACAATGAGCAGTTCTTC	CASSKRSTGGIYNEQFF
15	TRBD2	TRBJ2-5	TRBV5-4	NA	TGTGCCAGCAGCCAAGATCGGGGGGGCCAAGAGACCCAGTACTTC	CASSQDRGGQETQYF
15	TRBD1	TRBJ1-5	TRBV7-2	NA	TGTGCCAGCAGTCTAGCAGGGGGCCTGAGTCAGCCCCAGCATTTT	CASSLAGGLSQPQHF
15	NA	TRBJ2-5	TRBV11-2	NA	TGTGCCAGCAGACACAAGCTGGGGCCCGGGGAGACCCAGTACTTC	CASRHKLGPGETQYF
16	TRBD2	TRBJ2-3	TRBV7-2	NA	TGTGCCAGCAGCTCGCTAGCGGGGGGAGGCACAGATACGCAGTATTTT	CASSSLAGGGTDTQYF
13	NA	TRBJ1-2	TRBV28	NA	TGTGCCAGCAGAGCTGACAGAGTCTCTGGCTACACCTTC	CASRADRVSGYTF